This TCR beta chain was recovered during a study of shared clonotypes between healthy human individuals. Generated by immunoSEQ multiplex PCR, the TCRdb table keeps only in-frame clones and is missing some. Of over a million clones detected, around 95% appear once; the ten largest clones hold 1% to 1.5%. The length of the CDR3 is 18 residues. The germline V gene has CDR1 KGHSH and CDR2 LQKENI. V lost 0 bases to trimming and J lost 0 bases, with 12 bases between them. The chain is built from TRBV18 and TRBJ2-6; D ambiguous. The receptor comes from a man under 40 in good health. The sequencing sample was made of naive CD4+ T cells sorted from blood. Subset given: CD45RA+ positively selected. CDR3 in DNA: TGTGCCAGCTCACCACCGATCTCGACGGACTCTGGGGCCAACGTCCTGACTTTC. Protein product: CASSPPISTDSGANVLTF.